Presented here are 29 T cell receptor beta chains from one specimen sequenced in a study of T-cell reconstitution after alpha-beta-depleted transplantation in children. Unique molecular identifiers were used in preparing the TCRbeta library. TCRdb reprocessed the PCR reads via MiXCR and lists one record per CDR3 protein. Among about 440,000 distinct CDR3 sequences, around two fifths were seen once, and the ten largest hold 27%. The source was PBMCs, collected before TCRalphabeta/CD19-depleted stem cell transplant. The origin of the receptors is a girl aged 2 to 10 with aplastic anemia, due to receive a stem cell transplant.

The rearrangement links TRBV28 to TRBJ2-3; perhaps TRBD1 as D (7 bases). CDR1 MDHEN and CDR2 SYDVKM come from the germline V gene. Between the trimmed V and J ends, which lost 7 bases and 3 bases, there was a span of 14 bases. This CDR3 comprises 14 residues. The CDR3 DNA sequence: TGTGCCAGCAACTTTCAGGGGGGAACAGATACGCAGTATTTT. It encodes CASNFQGGTDTQYF.

The chain employs TRBV5-1 and TRBJ1-2, with 8 bases matching TRBD1. This CDR3 region has 14 residues. V shed 3 bases and J 12 bases; nucleotides not matched to a gene: 13. Germline lookup yields CDR1 SGHRS and CDR2 YFSETQ. CDR3 residues: CASSSTGVEGGDTF. CDR3 coding DNA: TGCGCCAGCAGCTCGACAGGGGTTGAGGGGGGCGACACCTTC.

Notes on this clonotype: The junction departs from germline at one end; a sequencing error may be responsible. This chain joins TRBV20-1 and TRBJ2-7; TRBD2 matches 9 bases. CDR3 size: 14 residues. Germline V gives CDR1 DFQATT, CDR2 SNEGSKA (reference sequence). The CDR3 nucleotides read TGCAGTGCGAGAGCGACTAGCGGTTACTACGAGCAGTACTTC. The encoded protein is CSARATSGYYEQYF.

This clonotype was observed a single time. The V and J genes are TRBV9 and TRBJ2-3, with 12 nucleotides matching TRBD2. V trimming: 1 base; J trimming: 5 bases; junction bases outside the gene matches: 5. The CDR3 contains 16 residues. The germline V gene encodes CDR1 SGDLS and CDR2 YYNGEE. Written as DNA, the CDR3 is TGTGCCAGCAGCGTACTAGCGGGGGGGCAGGTAGATACGCAGTATTTT. Protein sequence: CASSVLAGGQVDTQYF.

In its sample, this clonotype was seen many times. The V and J genes are TRBV5-1 and TRBJ1-3; D is unresolved. The CDR3 runs 14 residues. The germline gives CDR1 SGHRS, CDR2 YFSETQ. The ends were cut back, 0 bases at V and 0 bases at J, with 4 bases in the middle. The CDR3 is CASSLDSSGNTIYF. CDR3 bases: TGCGCCAGCAGCTTGGACAGCTCTGGAAACACCATATATTTT. Supplemented by reference TRBV5-1 and TRBJ1-3, the full variable domain reads KAGVTQTPRYLIKTRGQQVTLSCSPISGHRSVSWYQQTPGQGLQFLFEYFSETQRNKGNFPGRFSGRQFSNSRSEMNVSTLELGDSALYLCASSLDSSGNTIYFGEGSWLTVV.

Comment on this clonotype: Just one base apart from a much larger clone, this may be a read error. The chain has TRBV20-1 and TRBJ1-5; 8 bases line up with TRBD1. The junction had 1 base not matched to a gene; V was cut back by 3 bases and J by 6 bases. Germline CDR1 is DFQATT and CDR2 is SNEGSKA (reference sequence). CDR3 length equals 12 residues. The CDR3 spells CSASQGAQPQHF. The CDR3 region has the DNA TGCAGTGCTAGCCAGGGGGCTCAGCCCCAGCATTTT.

The chain uses TRBV12-3 or TRBV12-4 and TRBJ2-5; 7 bases are a match to TRBD2. Trimming at V came to 8 bases and at J to 4 bases, leaving 10 bases not matched to a gene. The CDR3 loop spans 14 amino acids. The CDR3 coding sequence is TGTGCCAGCGGCCCCGGGAGGTGGTCAGAGACCCAGTACTTC. It encodes CASGPGRWSETQYF.

The chain links TRBV11-1 to TRBJ2-3; the D is unclear. The CDR3 length is 16 residues. Trimming shortened V by 7 bases and J by 0 bases, and 17 bases separated the two germline ends. CDR1 and CDR2 (germline): SGHAT, FQDESV (reference sequence). The CDR3 nucleotides are TGTGCCAGCACCACCAGACCGACATTTAGCACAGATACGCAGTATTTT. Translated, it gives CASTTRPTFSTDTQYF.

CDR3 in amino acids: CASSYRQGRNEQFF. The CDR3 bases are TGTGCCAGCAGTTACCGACAGGGGAGAAATGAGCAGTTCTTC. V gene TRBV6-2 or TRBV6-3 combines with J gene TRBJ2-1; the match to TRBD1 covers 8 bases. V gave up 2 bases and J gave up 7 bases; unmatched junction bases: 4. The CDR3 runs 14 residues. Germline assignment: CDR1 MNHEY and CDR2 SVGEGT.

This clonotype was found many times. This chain joins TRBV20-1 and TRBJ2-7; 12 nucleotides agree with TRBD2. The CDR3 is 15 amino acids. Trimming removed 3 bases from V and 2 bases from J; junction bases left unmatched: 5. Germline CDR1 and CDR2: DFQATT and SNEGSKA (reference sequence). CDR3: CSARELAGGPYEQYF. The CDR3 DNA reads TGCAGTGCTAGGGAGCTAGCGGGAGGGCCCTACGAGCAGTACTTC.

The table lists this clonotype with a count of one. CDR3 region: CASSLRGRGSTYEQYF. The CDR3 bases are TGTGCCAGCAGCCTACGGGGGCGGGGGAGTACCTACGAGCAGTACTTC. This chain connects TRBV7-2 to TRBJ2-7, with TRBD2 as a possible D gene (7 bases). Deletions cut 5 bases from V and 2 bases from J, with 19 bases between. This CDR3 is built from 16 residues. Germline CDR1 is SGHTA and CDR2 is FQGNSA.

The rearrangement joins TRBV5-1 to TRBJ2-7; 8 bases are shared with TRBD1. The CDR3 consists of 13 residues. The J segment lost 6 bases and the V segment lost 4 bases, leaving 6 bases of the junction unmatched. The germline CDR1 and CDR2 sequences are SGHRS and YFSETQ. CDR3 loop: CASSIGTGSEQYF. The DNA of the CDR3 is TGCGCCAGCAGCATCGGGACAGGATCCGAGCAGTACTTC.

In DNA, the CDR3 is TGTGCCAGCAGCTTCCCCGAGTCCTACGAGCAGTACGTC. This sequence encodes CASSFPESYEQYV. The J gene is TRBJ2-7, the V gene TRBV7-9; no reliable D call. V was trimmed by 3 bases and J by 1 base, leaving 7 bases between them. CDR1 and CDR2 from the germline V gene are SEHNR and FQNEAQ (reference sequence). This CDR3 is built from 13 residues.

The V and J genes are TRBV20-1 and TRBJ2-6; D remains ambiguous. The germline gives CDR1 DFQATT, CDR2 SNEGSKA (reference sequence). The CDR3 consists of 13 residues. V was trimmed by 6 bases and J by 0 bases, leaving 6 bases between them. DNA for the CDR3: TGCAGTGCCGACAACTCTGGGGCCAACGTCCTGACTTTC. Translation: CSADNSGANVLTF.

The chain is built from TRBV5-1 and TRBJ2-7; D might be TRBD1 (6 bases). Trimming cost V 2 bases and J 2 bases, with 23 bases left between them. This CDR3 spans 18 amino acids. From germline, CDR1 is SGHRS and CDR2 YFSETQ. CDR3 sequence reads: CASSLNPYDSDSTYEQYF. The CDR3 DNA reads TGCGCCAGCAGCTTAAATCCTTACGATTCGGACAGTACCTACGAGCAGTACTTC.

CDR3 sequence reads: CSANPLQFNYGYTF. DNA of the CDR3: TGCAGTGCTAACCCCCTACAGTTTAACTATGGCTACACCTTC. The J gene is TRBJ1-2, the V gene TRBV20-1; D is unclear. Deletions cut 4 bases from V and 1 base from J, with 13 bases between. CDR1 and CDR2 (germline): DFQATT, SNEGSKA (reference sequence). The CDR3 loop spans 14 amino acids.

This clonotype was found once. The chain uses TRBV12-3 or TRBV12-4 and TRBJ1-4, with unresolved D. The V and J ends lost 0 bases and 12 bases respectively, with 14 bases between them. The CDR3 has 14 amino acids. CDR3 loop: CASSLALSGEELFF. Written as DNA, the CDR3 is TGTGCCAGCAGTTTAGCGCTATCGGGCGAAGAACTGTTTTTT.

This clonotype was observed many times. This chain links TRBV10-3 with TRBJ2-3, with TRBD2 identical over 12 bases. After removal of 3 bases from V and 0 bases from J, the junction contained 13 bases not matched to a gene. The CDR3 covers 20 residues. Per germline, CDR1 ENHRY and CDR2 SYGVKD. This chain's CDR3 is CAISEPTSGSLSSSTDTQYF. The CDR3 region has the DNA TGTGCCATCAGTGAACCGACTAGCGGGAGCCTAAGTTCTAGCACAGATACGCAGTATTTT.

This clonotype was observed many times. The rearrangement uses TRBV7-8 and TRBJ2-5; the match to TRBD1 covers 7 bases. CDR1 and CDR2 from the germline V gene are SGHVS and FQNEAQ. V trimming: 5 bases; J trimming: 0 bases; junction bases outside the gene matches: 6. The CDR3 consists of 15 residues. CDR3: CASSHFRGYQETQYF. CDR3 nucleotide sequence: TGTGCCAGCAGCCATTTCAGGGGGTACCAAGAGACCCAGTACTTC. The full variable domain, with the rest looked up from reference TRBV7-8 and TRBJ2-5, is GAGVSQSPRYKVAKRGQDVALRCDPISGHVSLFWYQQALGQGPEFLTYFQNEAQLDKSGLPSDRFFAERPEGSVSTLKIQRTQQEDSAVYLCASSHFRGYQETQYFGPGTRLLVL.

This clonotype was detected many times. The chain carries TRBV29-1 and TRBJ2-3; TRBD2 is a possible D gene (6 bases). The CDR3 runs to 13 residues. Trimming stripped 7 bases from V and 5 bases from J, with 16 bases between. Germline values: CDR1 SQVTM, CDR2 ANQGSEA. Here the CDR3 reads CSGLKGGLDTQYF. Written as DNA, the CDR3 is TGCAGCGGCCTGAAGGGAGGTCTAGATACGCAGTATTTT.

V usage is TRBV12-3 or TRBV12-4 and J usage is TRBJ2-2; D possibly uses TRBD1 or TRBD2 (5 bases each). The CDR3 runs 14 residues. V was shortened by 2 bases and J by 4 bases, with 8 bases between the two germline ends. The CDR3 DNA reads as TGTGCCAGCAGTTTAAAGGGACGCACCGGGGAGCTGTTTTTT. The encoded protein is CASSLKGRTGELFF.

This chain joins TRBV12-3 or TRBV12-4 and TRBJ1-1, with unresolved D. The CDR3 length is 12 residues. The V and J ends lost 10 bases and 0 bases respectively, with 9 bases between them. This CDR3 reads CATSVMNTEAFF. The CDR3 bases are TGTGCCACAAGTGTTATGAACACTGAAGCTTTCTTT.

The chain couples TRBV20-1 to TRBJ2-1, with TRBD2 identical over 11 bases. The CDR3 is 17 amino acids. V dropped 1 base and J dropped 2; count of bases not matched to a gene: 7. The V gene's germline CDR1 is DFQATT and CDR2 SNEGSKA (reference sequence). CDR3 region: CSARVGPSGRTYNEQFF. The CDR3 DNA reads TGCAGTGCTAGAGTGGGGCCTAGCGGGAGGACCTACAATGAGCAGTTCTTC.

This clonotype was counted at least ten times. The J gene is TRBJ2-1, the V gene TRBV5-1; D possibly corresponds to TRBD2 (5 bases). CDR3 length: 15 amino acids. Germline lookup yields CDR1 SGHRS and CDR2 YFSETQ. V was pared by 1 base and J by 3 bases, with 11 bases between. DNA of the CDR3: TGCGCCAGCAGCTTGACTGACTACCTCTACAATGAGCAGTTCTTC. Protein sequence: CASSLTDYLYNEQFF.

This sequence joins TRBV25-1 and TRBJ2-7, with no clear D. The CDR3 runs to 15 residues. Germline V gene data show CDR1 as MGHDK and CDR2 as SYGVNS. V lost 6 bases and J 3 bases, leaving 18 bases between the germline ends. The CDR3 coding sequence is TGTGCCAGCAGCAGCTCTCGCTCTGGGTTCTACGAGCAGTACTTC. Translating it yields CASSSSRSGFYEQYF.

The table lists this clonotype with many counts. The chain recombines TRBV28 with TRBJ1-1; unclear D gene. This CDR3 contains 12 residues. Germline V gene sequence: CDR1 MDHEN, CDR2 SYDVKM. V shed 5 bases and J shed 6 bases, with 10 bases lying between them. The CDR3 DNA is TGTGCCAGCAGTCTGGCTCGGGCTGAAGCTTTCTTT. Translated, it gives CASSLARAEAFF. Supplemented by reference TRBV28 and TRBJ1-1, the full variable domain reads DVKVTQSSRYLVKRTGEKVFLECVQDMDHENMFWYRQDPGLGLRLIYFSYDVKMKEKGDIPEGYSVSREKKERFSLILESASTNQTSMYLCASSLARAEAFFGQGTRLTVV.

V and J are TRBV28 and TRBJ2-5, with TRBD1 identical over 7 bases. Germline CDR1 is MDHEN and CDR2 is SYDVKM. The ends lost 10 bases at V and 5 bases at J; junction bases unmatched: 13. The CDR3 consists of 14 residues. DNA of the CDR3: TGTGCCACGTCGACCGTGAGAGGGGGCGAGACCCAGTACTTC. It is translated as CATSTVRGGETQYF. The whole variable domain, remainder taken from reference TRBV28 and TRBJ2-5, is DVKVTQSSRYLVKRTGEKVFLECVQDMDHENMFWYRQDPGLGLRLIYFSYDVKMKEKGDIPEGYSVSREKKERFSLILESASTNQTSMYLCATSTVRGGETQYFGPGTRLLVL.

There are a few counts of this clonotype. This chain connects TRBV12-3 or TRBV12-4 to TRBJ2-3, with 7 bases lining up with TRBD1. V was pared by 3 bases and J by 0 bases, with 3 bases of the junction left unmatched. This CDR3 spans 15 amino acids. This chain's CDR3 is CASSLGQLSTDTQYF. The CDR3 nucleotides are TGTGCCAGCAGTTTGGGACAGTTAAGCACAGATACGCAGTATTTT.

This clonotype came up a few times. This sequence joins TRBV19 and TRBJ1-1; TRBD1 aligns across 8 bases. Germline lookup yields CDR1 LNHDA and CDR2 SQIVND (reference sequence). This CDR3 spans 13 amino acids. Trimming took 7 bases from V and 7 from J; bases not matched to a gene: 8. CDR3 sequence (DNA): TGTGCCAGTAAGGACAGGGCTAGTTTTGAAGCTTTCTTT. It codes for CASKDRASFEAFF.